Here is one T cell receptor (beta chain) with its context. The antigen is not known. These data originate in a study of cytomegalovirus exposure and HLA in healthy donors. The V segment lost 3 bases and the J segment 2 bases; nucleotides outside the gene matches: 13. This CDR3 contains 16 residues. Germline lookup yields CDR1 SQVTM and CDR2 ANQGSEA. Data came from immunoSEQ multiplex PCR; TCRdb stores just in-frame clones and leaves some out. The data show approximately 150,000 clones, about 89% seen once. Study observations and caveats: The tendency of first-cohort TCR clusters to co-occur in the 120 or so validation repertoires was the finding of a later analysis.

This clonotype was obtained from a woman in her late teens or twenties in good health and CMV-seropositive. V is TRBV29-1 and J is TRBJ2-7, with 7 bases fitting TRBD2. The source material was PBMCs. The CDR3 DNA reads TGCAGCGTTGAGGGCTCGGTTCAGGGAGGGCCCTACGAGCAGTACTTC. It translates to CSVEGSVQGGPYEQYF.